A selection of T cell receptor beta chains follows, all from one sample in a study of blood T cell repertoires in COVID-19. Only in-frame clones appear in the TCRdb table, and some are missing; sequencing was by immunoSEQ multiplex PCR. In the table there are some 450,000 clones, about 91% of which are singletons. Sample: peripheral blood. These TCRs come from a woman in her forties or fifties with COVID-19, enrolled during active disease. Each CDR3 is given with its conserved first and last residue. D genes are given only for firm matches.

j_call | d_call | v_call | cdr3_aa
TRBJ1-6 | - | TRBV5-6 | CASSLPPFGNSPLHF
TRBJ2-3 | TRBD2 | TRBV5-1 | CASSPRGGTDTQYF
TRBJ2-3 | - | TRBV5-1 | CASSLGLAITDTQYF
TRBJ1-4 | - | TRBV5-1 | CASSRSGPSDNEKLFF
TRBJ1-1 | TRBD1 | TRBV6-1 | CASSERGTGGSEAFF
TRBJ2-3 | TRBD2 | TRBV19 | CASSIWGLAEGSTDTQYF
TRBJ1-2 | - | TRBV6-9 | CASSFPLGRYGYTF
TRBJ1-1 | - | TRBV30 | CAWSVPLIPEAFF
TRBJ2-1 | TRBD2 | TRBV7-2 | CASSPGTRGYEQFF
TRBJ2-3 | - | TRBV6-2/TRBV6-3 | CASTPRGRALGTDTQYF
TRBJ2-3 | - | TRBV21-1 | CASSKGSVSPGQGGEDTQYF
TRBJ2-7 | TRBD2 | TRBV4-1 | CASSQVLAGGPAFPYEQYF
TRBJ2-6 | - | TRBV6-5 | CASSPPAGANVLTF
TRBJ1-1 | - | TRBV9 | CASSSTGDTEAFF
TRBJ2-2 | - | TRBV28 | CASSSGGNTGELFF
TRBJ1-2 | - | TRBV9 | CASAGGLRGYTF
TRBJ2-3 | - | TRBV28 | CASSFATGRTDTQYF
TRBJ2-1 | - | TRBV6-5 | CASSLGLPTGNEQFF
TRBJ1-4 | - | TRBV6-1 | CASSESVRDEKLFF
TRBJ1-2 | - | TRBV7-8 | CASSSSSLYGYTF
TRBJ1-5 | - | TRBV19 | CASSISRQNLNQPQHF
TRBJ2-1 | - | TRBV7-8 | CASSLGGGPNHNEQFF
TRBJ1-1 | - | TRBV19 | CASSMGGPLRDEAFF
TRBJ1-2 | TRBD1 | TRBV28 | CASQPRDRALYGYTF
TRBJ2-1 | - | TRBV19 | CASSIGSTGINEQFF
TRBJ2-3 | - | TRBV7-3 | CASSSSGGADTQYF
TRBJ1-1 | TRBD1 | TRBV19 | CASSMDGTGGTEAFF
TRBJ2-3 | - | TRBV4-1 | CASSHLRRGADTQYF
TRBJ1-2 | TRBD1 | TRBV2 | CASSTGTGGHSEGYTF
TRBJ2-2 | - | TRBV6-2/TRBV6-3 | CASSPTGLIVTGELFF
TRBJ1-5 | TRBD1 | TRBV2 | CASSLGQGVGQPQHF
TRBJ2-2 | TRBD1 | TRBV19 | CASSIQGAGGELFF
TRBJ2-5 | - | TRBV5-1 | CASSLAEETQYF